Following are 2 T cell receptor beta chains from one sample sequenced in a study of shared clonotypes between healthy human individuals. Some clones are missing from TCRdb's copy, which holds only in-frame ones; the method was immunoSEQ multiplex PCR. The sample records about 680,000 clones, more than 70% being singletons. The material sequenced was memory CD4+ T cells sorted from blood. Subset denoted: CD45RA-negative fraction. The receptors shown here come from a woman aged 25 to 45 in good health.

This chain uses TRBV28 with TRBJ2-3, with TRBD2 matching over 14 bases. The CDR3 loop spans 17 amino acids. Per germline, CDR1 MDHEN and CDR2 SYDVKM. V dropped 6 bases and J dropped 5; count of bases not matched to a gene: 10. CDR3: CASSLSGLAGAGDTQYF. In DNA, the CDR3 is TGTGCCAGCAGCCTATCGGGACTAGCGGGAGCCGGAGATACGCAGTATTTT.

The genes are TRBV18 and TRBJ1-1; possibly TRBD1 for D (5 bases). Trimming shortened V by 4 bases and J by 2 bases, and 17 bases separated the two germline ends. The CDR3 consists of 16 residues. The germline V gene encodes CDR1 KGHSH and CDR2 LQKENI. The CDR3 protein is CASSRRIEGINTEAFF. The DNA of the CDR3 is TGTGCCAGCTCACGGCGAATCGAGGGGATAAACACTGAAGCTTTCTTT.